The rows below give T cell receptor beta chains drawn from one sample of a study of shared clonotypes between healthy human individuals. TCRdb keeps only in-frame clones here, not all; method: immunoSEQ multiplex PCR. The data hold some 2,400,000 clones, with almost 96% observed a single time. The sample was naive CD4+ T cells sorted from blood. The receptors were sampled from a man aged 18 to 29 in good health. Both conserved end residues are part of each CDR3. A D gene is named only where the DNA matches it firmly.

J gene	V gene	D gene	CDR3 DNA	CDR3 protein
TRBJ2-3	TRBV5-1	TRBD1	TGCGCCAGCAGCCCGACAGGGGTTCGGACAGATACGCAGTATTTT	CASSPTGVRTDTQYF
TRBJ2-2	TRBV7-2	-	TGTGCCAGCAGCTTAGTATCCCAGTACACCGGGGAGCTGTTTTTT	CASSLVSQYTGELFF
TRBJ2-5	TRBV20-1	-	TGCAGTGTGAGAAGGGGGGAGACCCAGTACTTC	CSVRRGETQYF
TRBJ2-3	TRBV30	-	TGTGCCTGGAGTATCCCTCCACCAGATACGCAGTATTTT	CAWSIPPPDTQYF
TRBJ1-4	TRBV5-1	TRBD1	TGCGCCAGCAGCGTGGGACAGGGTTCAACAACTAATGAAAAACTGTTTTTT	CASSVGQGSTTNEKLFF
TRBJ2-1	TRBV10-1	TRBD2	TGCGCCAGCAGTGATCTAGGGCGGGGGATGTACAATGAGCAGTTCTTC	CASSDLGRGMYNEQFF
TRBJ2-7	TRBV28	-	TGTGCCAGCAGGCAACAGGGAGGGGTCTACGAGCAGTACTTC	CASRQQGGVYEQYF
TRBJ1-2	TRBV28	-	TGTGCCAGCACCCCGAAAGCTAACTATGGCTACACCTTC	CASTPKANYGYTF
TRBJ2-3	TRBV5-4	-	TGTGCCAGCAGCTTGGCCGGGGTGGATACGCAGTATTTT	CASSLAGVDTQYF
TRBJ1-5	TRBV4-1	TRBD1	TGCGCCAGCAGCCAAACCGGGACAGGGGGTGGCAATCAGCCCCAGCATTTT	CASSQTGTGGGNQPQHF
TRBJ2-4	TRBV4-2	-	TGTGCCAGCAGCCAAGATCTCGGGGGTCTAGCCAAAAACATTCAGTACTTC	CASSQDLGGLAKNIQYF
TRBJ1-5	TRBV9	-	TGTGCCAGCAGCGCGTCGGGACTCGGGAATCAGCCCCAGCATTTT	CASSASGLGNQPQHF